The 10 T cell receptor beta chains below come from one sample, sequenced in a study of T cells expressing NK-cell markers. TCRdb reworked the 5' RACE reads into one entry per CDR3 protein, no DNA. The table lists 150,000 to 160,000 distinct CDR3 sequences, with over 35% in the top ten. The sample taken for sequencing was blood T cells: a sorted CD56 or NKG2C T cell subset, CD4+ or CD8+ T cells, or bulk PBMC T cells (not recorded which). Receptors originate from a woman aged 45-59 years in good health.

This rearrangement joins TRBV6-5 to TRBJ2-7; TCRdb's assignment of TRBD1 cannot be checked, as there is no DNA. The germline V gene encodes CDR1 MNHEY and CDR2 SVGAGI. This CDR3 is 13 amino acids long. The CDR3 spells CASSYRGTNEQYF.

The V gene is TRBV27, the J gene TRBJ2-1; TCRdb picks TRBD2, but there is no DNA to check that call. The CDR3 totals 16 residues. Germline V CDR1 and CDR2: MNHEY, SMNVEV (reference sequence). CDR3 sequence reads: CASSFSGGRIHNEQFF.

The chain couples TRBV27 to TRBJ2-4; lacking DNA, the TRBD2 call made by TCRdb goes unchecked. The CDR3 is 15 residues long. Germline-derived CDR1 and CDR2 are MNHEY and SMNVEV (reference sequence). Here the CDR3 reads CASSLSPTSVNIQYF.

CDR3 sequence reads: CASSLAVAANTGELFF. The V and J genes are TRBV7-6 and TRBJ2-2. CDR1 is SGHVS, CDR2 FNYEAQ, per germline. The CDR3 runs 16 residues.

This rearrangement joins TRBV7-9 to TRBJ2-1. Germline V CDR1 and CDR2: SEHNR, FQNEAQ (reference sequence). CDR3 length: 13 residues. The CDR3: CASGSTSYNEQFF.

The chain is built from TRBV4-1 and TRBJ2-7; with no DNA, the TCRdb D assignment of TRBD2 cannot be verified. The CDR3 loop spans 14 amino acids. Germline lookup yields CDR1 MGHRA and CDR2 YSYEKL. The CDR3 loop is CASSQVAGVDEQYF.

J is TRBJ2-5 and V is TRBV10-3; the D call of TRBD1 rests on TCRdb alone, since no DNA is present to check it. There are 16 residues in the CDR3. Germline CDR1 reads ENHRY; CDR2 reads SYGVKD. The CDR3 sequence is CAISGTDGQLQETQYF.

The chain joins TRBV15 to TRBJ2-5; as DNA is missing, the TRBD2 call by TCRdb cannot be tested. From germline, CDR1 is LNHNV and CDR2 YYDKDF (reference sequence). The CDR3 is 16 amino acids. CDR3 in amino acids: CATGRGTGLAEETQYF.

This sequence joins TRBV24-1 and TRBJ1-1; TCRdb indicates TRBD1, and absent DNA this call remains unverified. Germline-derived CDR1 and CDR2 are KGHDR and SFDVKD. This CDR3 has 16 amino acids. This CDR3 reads CATSDSRDRVNTEAFF.

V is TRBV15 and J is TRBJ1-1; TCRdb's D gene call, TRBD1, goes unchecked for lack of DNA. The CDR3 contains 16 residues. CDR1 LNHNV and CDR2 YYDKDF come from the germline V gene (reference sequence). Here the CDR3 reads CATSRGEGKVNTEAFF.